Below are 18 T cell receptor beta chains sequenced from a single sample in a study of shared clonotypes between healthy human individuals. Assay used: immunoSEQ multiplex PCR; TCRdb lists only in-frame clones, some missing. The sample comprises millions of clones, 85% to 95% of which are singletons, and 0.13% rests with the top ten. The sequenced material came from naive CD4+ T cells sorted from blood. The subset is: CD45RA+ positively selected. These receptors were collected from a man aged 18 to 30 in good health.

The chain has TRBV4-1 and TRBJ2-5, with TRBD2 matching over 14 bases. Trimming took 0 bases from V and 9 from J; bases not matched to a gene: 6. From germline, CDR1 is MGHRA and CDR2 YSYEKL. The CDR3 loop spans 16 amino acids. Written as DNA, the CDR3 is TGCGCCAGCAGCCAAGAACCGACTAGCGGGGGGGTGGCCCAGTACTTC. Translating gives CASSQEPTSGGVAQYF.

The chain uses TRBV5-1 and TRBJ2-7, with D possibly being TRBD2 (6 bases). This CDR3 spans 15 amino acids. Germline-derived CDR1 and CDR2 are SGHRS and YFSETQ. Trimming pared 3 bases from V and 4 bases from J, leaving 17 bases between. The chain's CDR3 is CASSSGLLNSYEQYF. The CDR3 region has the DNA TGCGCCAGCAGCTCGGGACTGCTCAACTCTTACGAGCAGTACTTC. The full variable domain, completed using reference TRBV5-1 and TRBJ2-7, is KAGVTQTPRYLIKTRGQQVTLSCSPISGHRSVSWYQQTPGQGLQFLFEYFSETQRNKGNFPGRFSGRQFSNSRSEMNVSTLELGDSALYLCASSSGLLNSYEQYFGPGTRLTVT.

Comment on this clone: Additional DNA sequences in this sample encode the identical CDR3. This chain links TRBV2 with TRBJ2-2, with D perhaps matching TRBD1 (5 bases). The CDR3 sequence is 13 residues long. Trimming shortened V by 4 bases and J by 3 bases, and 6 bases separated the two germline ends. Germline V gene lookup returns CDR1 SNHLY and CDR2 FYNNEI. The CDR3 here is CASSVGDTGELFF. The CDR3 nucleotides read TGTGCCAGCAGTGTAGGGGACACCGGGGAGCTGTTTTTT. The full variable domain, rest sourced from reference TRBV2 and TRBJ2-2, is EPEVTQTPSHQVTQMGQEVILRCVPISNHLYFYWYRQILGQKVEFLVSFYNNEISEKSEIFDDQFSVERPDGSNFTLKIRSTKLEDSAMYFCASSVGDTGELFFGEGSRLTVL.

A single count supports this clone. The genes are TRBV28 and TRBJ1-2; D remains unclear. Germline V CDR1 and CDR2: MDHEN, SYDVKM. Trimming stripped 7 bases from V and 0 bases from J, with 9 bases between. This CDR3 contains 13 residues. CDR3 DNA: TGTGCCAGCATGGCCAAGGCTAACTATGGCTACACCTTC. Translated, it gives CASMAKANYGYTF.

V gene TRBV7-9 combines with J gene TRBJ1-4; maybe TRBD1 (5 bases). Germline-derived CDR1 and CDR2 are SEHNR and FQNEAQ (reference sequence). Trimming removed 1 base at V and 7 bases at J, with 13 bases between. The CDR3 consists of 15 residues. The CDR3 is CASSLEGTGGEKLFF. The DNA of the CDR3 is TGTGCCAGCAGCTTAGAGGGGACGGGAGGTGAAAAACTGTTTTTT.

This chain joins TRBV7-9 and TRBJ2-5; TRBD2 matches at 8 bases. The CDR3 spans 16 residues. Germline V lookup: CDR1 SEHNR, CDR2 FQNEAQ (reference sequence). V shed 1 base and J 5 bases; nucleotides not matched to a gene: 9. The CDR3, as DNA: TGTGCCAGCAGCTTAGGAGGAGGAGCGGGGGAGGAGACCCAGTACTTC. It specifies CASSLGGGAGEETQYF.

The J gene is TRBJ2-7, the V gene TRBV5-1; TRBD2 aligns across 12 bases. Germline V gene lookup returns CDR1 SGHRS and CDR2 YFSETQ. The CDR3 sequence is 16 residues long. V trimming: 0 bases; J trimming: 5 bases; junction bases outside the gene matches: 6. In nucleotides, the CDR3 is TGCGCCAGCAGCTTGGCAAGACTAGCGGGAGACGACGAGCAGTACTTC. It translates to CASSLARLAGDDEQYF.

This clone was observed once. The gene calls are TRBV27 and TRBJ2-7; D call uncertain. CDR3 length: 14 amino acids. Germline CDR1 reads MNHEY; CDR2 reads SMNVEV (reference sequence). V lost 5 bases to trimming and J lost 3 bases, with 14 bases between them. The CDR3 loop is CASSQRVPRYEQYF. As DNA, the CDR3 is TGTGCCAGCAGTCAAAGGGTCCCCCGCTACGAGCAGTACTTC.

A remark on this clone: At the DNA level, this CDR3 is encoded by other sequences in the same sample as well. The J gene is TRBJ2-7, the V gene TRBV5-1; 7 nucleotides align to TRBD1. Trimming cost V 2 bases and J 2 bases; bases outside gene matches: 1. The CDR3 extends over 13 amino acids. Germline CDR1 SGHRS, CDR2 YFSETQ. CDR3 sequence reads: CASSLDRAYEQYF. The CDR3 region has the DNA TGCGCCAGCAGCTTAGACAGGGCCTACGAGCAGTACTTC.

The chain couples TRBV10-3 to TRBJ1-1, with 7 bases that match TRBD1. Germline V gives CDR1 ENHRY, CDR2 SYGVKD. The CDR3 is made up of 13 amino acids. The ends lost 8 bases at V and 1 base at J; junction bases unmatched: 4. The CDR3 coding sequence is TGTGCCATCGGACAGGATCCGAACACTGAAGCTTTCTTT. Residues: CAIGQDPNTEAFF.

As for this clone: The sample carries other DNA sequences with the same CDR3. This chain links TRBV6-6 with TRBJ1-1; weak D call: TRBD1 (5 bases). The length of the CDR3 is 11 residues. Germline-derived CDR1 and CDR2 are MNHNY and SVGAGI (reference sequence). Trimming shortened V by 8 bases and J by 5 bases, and 9 bases separated the two germline ends. The CDR3 loop reads CASRRDTEAFF. CDR3 bases: TGTGCCAGCCGCAGGGATACTGAAGCTTTCTTT.

This clone was observed a few times. The V call is TRBV5-6, the J call TRBJ1-2, with a tentative D call TRBD1 (6 bases). Trimming left V 5 bases short and J 0 bases short, with 17 bases between. This CDR3 contains 16 residues. Germline lookup yields CDR1 SGHDT and CDR2 YYEEEE. The CDR3 here is CASRGGRILTNYGYTF. As DNA, the CDR3 is TGTGCCAGCAGAGGGGGACGGATCCTAACTAACTATGGCTACACCTTC.

The V call is TRBV28, the J call TRBJ2-7, with 11 nucleotides matching TRBD2. CDR3 length: 15 amino acids. V gave up 6 bases and J gave up 2 bases; unmatched junction bases: 6. Germline CDR1 is MDHEN and CDR2 is SYDVKM. The CDR3 region has the DNA TGTGCCAGCAGCCCTAGCGGGGGGCCCGCCTACGAGCAGTACTTC. This gives the protein CASSPSGGPAYEQYF.

The gene calls are TRBV6-1 and TRBJ1-2; 9 bases agree with TRBD1. The CDR3 loop spans 15 amino acids. Germline V gene lookup returns CDR1 MNHNS and CDR2 SASEGT. J lost 4 bases, V lost 2 bases, and 5 bases had no gene match. CDR3 amino acids: CASSENRGQSYGYTF. The CDR3 nucleotides read TGTGCCAGCAGTGAAAACAGGGGGCAGAGCTATGGCTACACCTTC.

Of note for this clone: The same CDR3 arises from other DNA sequences in this sample as well. V usage is TRBV25-1 and J usage is TRBJ2-3; maybe TRBD2 (6 bases). This CDR3 has 14 amino acids. Germline CDR1 and CDR2: MGHDK and SYGVNS. Trimming cost V 4 bases and J 0 bases, with 8 bases left between them. CDR3 in amino acids: CASSVSGSTDTQYF. The CDR3 DNA sequence: TGTGCCAGCAGTGTGAGCGGGAGCACAGATACGCAGTATTTT.

The rearrangement joins TRBV30 to TRBJ2-7; D might be TRBD2 (5 bases). V was trimmed by 3 bases and J by 2 bases, leaving 14 bases between them. The CDR3 loop spans 14 amino acids. Germline V gives CDR1 GTSNPN, CDR2 SVGIG (reference sequence). CDR3 protein: CAWRTSGVTYEQYF. CDR3 sequence (DNA): TGTGCCTGGAGGACCTCCGGGGTAACCTACGAGCAGTACTTC.

As for this clone: Other nucleotide sequences from this sample produce the same CDR3. The genes are TRBV4-1 and TRBJ2-7; D possibly corresponds to TRBD1 (6 bases). The V end lost 3 bases, the J end lost 2 bases, and 14 bases lay between the germline ends. From germline, CDR1 is MGHRA and CDR2 YSYEKL. The CDR3 runs 15 residues. The chain's CDR3 is CASSQPGTPPYEQYF. The CDR3 DNA sequence: TGCGCCAGCAGCCAGCCGGGGACACCTCCCTACGAGCAGTACTTC.

The genes are TRBV14 and TRBJ1-3; D perhaps matches TRBD1 (5 bases). The CDR3 has 16 residues. CDR1 is SGHDN, CDR2 FVKESK, per germline. The V gene lost 4 bases and the J gene lost 0 bases, with 13 bases spanning the gap. CDR3 sequence: CASSRGGRASGNTIYF. CDR3 nucleotide sequence: TGTGCCAGCAGCCGGGGCGGCCGGGCCTCTGGAAACACCATATATTTT. Filled out from reference TRBV14 and TRBJ1-3, the complete variable domain reads EAGVTQFPSHSVIEKGQTVTLRCDPISGHDNLYWYRRVMGKEIKFLLHFVKESKQDESGMPNNRFLAERTGGTYSTLKVQPAELEDSGVYFCASSRGGRASGNTIYFGEGSWLTVV.